These T cell receptor beta chains were read from a single sample in a study of cytomegalovirus exposure and HLA in healthy donors. Generated by immunoSEQ multiplex PCR, the TCRdb table keeps only in-frame clones and is missing some. Of more than 150,000 clones listed, about 88% are singletons. The material sequenced was PBMCs. The source of these receptors is a young woman in good health and CMV-seronegative. Both conserved end residues are trimmed from each CDR3.

j_call: TRBJ2-1
v_call: TRBV10-3
cdr3_aa: ANAARGVHEQF

j_call: TRBJ2-1
v_call: TRBV4-3
cdr3_aa: ASSRTSGSFNEQF

j_call: TRBJ1-1
v_call: TRBV6-6
cdr3_aa: ASSFNRDTEAF

j_call: TRBJ2-1
v_call: TRBV11-3
cdr3_aa: ASSPGLAGTYNEQF

j_call: TRBJ2-1
v_call: TRBV28
cdr3_aa: ASSLVGMGLINEQF

j_call: TRBJ1-3
v_call: TRBV9
cdr3_aa: ASSAGGASGNTIY

j_call: TRBJ1-1
v_call: TRBV30
cdr3_aa: AWSALGLGRTEAF

j_call: TRBJ1-2
v_call: TRBV27
cdr3_aa: ASSRGGLGYGYT

j_call: TRBJ1-2
v_call: TRBV29-1
cdr3_aa: SAAWQGAVGYT

j_call: TRBJ2-1
v_call: TRBV27
cdr3_aa: ASTVKGERVRYNEQF

j_call: TRBJ2-7
v_call: TRBV27
cdr3_aa: ASSSTRRSYEQY

j_call: TRBJ1-2
v_call: TRBV11-2
cdr3_aa: ASSLAVNYGYT

j_call: TRBJ2-1
v_call: TRBV5-5
cdr3_aa: ASTIRAALNNEQF

j_call: TRBJ1-2
v_call: TRBV11-2
cdr3_aa: ASSLGGEAYGYT

j_call: TRBJ1-4
v_call: TRBV18
cdr3_aa: ASSPSGRHEKLF

j_call: TRBJ2-7
v_call: TRBV30
cdr3_aa: AWRSGKSEQY

j_call: TRBJ1-5
v_call: TRBV4-1
cdr3_aa: ASSPRITSNQPQH

j_call: TRBJ1-4
v_call: TRBV6-5
cdr3_aa: AANPGGGSEKLF

j_call: TRBJ1-4
v_call: TRBV2
cdr3_aa: ASTRPTTGRNEKLF

j_call: TRBJ2-7
v_call: TRBV7-2
cdr3_aa: ASSRREYRYEQY

j_call: TRBJ2-1
v_call: TRBV10-3
cdr3_aa: AISESYGMSMNEQF

j_call: TRBJ2-3
v_call: TRBV23-1
cdr3_aa: ASSQSGTQGATDTQY

j_call: TRBJ2-5
v_call: TRBV14
cdr3_aa: ASSQGLYLRGGRETQY

j_call: TRBJ2-2
v_call: TRBV28
cdr3_aa: ASSSPLQELF

j_call: TRBJ1-1
v_call: TRBV2
cdr3_aa: ASSERGHTEAF

j_call: TRBJ2-2
v_call: TRBV27
cdr3_aa: ASSLEGDTGELF

j_call: TRBJ2-7
v_call: TRBV5-4
cdr3_aa: ASSFQGSSYEQY

j_call: TRBJ1-5
v_call: TRBV5-4
cdr3_aa: ASSFRDRLNQPQH

j_call: TRBJ2-5
v_call: TRBV6-1
cdr3_aa: ASSEWAAETQY

j_call: TRBJ2-2
v_call: TRBV29-1
cdr3_aa: SVELASNTGELF

j_call: TRBJ2-7
v_call: TRBV28
cdr3_aa: ASREPTSGRPRPNSYEQY

j_call: TRBJ1-6
v_call: TRBV7-9
cdr3_aa: ASMILGQLNSPLH

j_call: TRBJ2-3
v_call: TRBV27
cdr3_aa: ASSARGSPVDTQY

j_call: TRBJ2-3
v_call: TRBV5-5
cdr3_aa: ASSWRGGSTDTQY

j_call: TRBJ2-1
v_call: TRBV6-6
cdr3_aa: ASSPGTLTYNEQF

j_call: TRBJ1-4
v_call: TRBV5-1
cdr3_aa: ASSETGTRNEKLF

j_call: TRBJ1-3
v_call: TRBV19
cdr3_aa: ASSRAGTGNTIY

j_call: TRBJ2-5
v_call: TRBV7-2
cdr3_aa: ASSFTGGQETQY

j_call: TRBJ1-2
v_call: TRBV30
cdr3_aa: AWSVRDRVIGGYT

j_call: TRBJ1-4
v_call: TRBV14
cdr3_aa: ASSQTRDSNEKLF

j_call: TRBJ2-7
v_call: TRBV2
cdr3_aa: ASLPWGLAYEQY

j_call: TRBJ2-1
v_call: TRBV9
cdr3_aa: ASSVDSGINEQF

j_call: TRBJ1-3
v_call: TRBV7-9
cdr3_aa: ASSPGPSGNTIY

j_call: TRBJ2-1
v_call: TRBV30
cdr3_aa: ALQGNVGNEQF

j_call: TRBJ2-3
v_call: TRBV6-1
cdr3_aa: ASQGRVVDTQY

j_call: TRBJ1-3
v_call: TRBV21-1
cdr3_aa: ASTVDRYSGNTIY

j_call: TRBJ2-5
v_call: TRBV7-2
cdr3_aa: ASSHRGGLAGGGETQY

j_call: TRBJ1-2
v_call: TRBV28
cdr3_aa: ASLKGTGNYGYT

j_call: TRBJ1-1
v_call: TRBV27
cdr3_aa: ASSLSPGTGNTEAF

j_call: TRBJ2-7
v_call: TRBV6-6
cdr3_aa: ASSYEGGHEQY

j_call: .
v_call: TRBV5-1
cdr3_aa: ASSLGARKPYEQY

j_call: TRBJ1-2
v_call: TRBV6-5
cdr3_aa: ASSYIRGGGNYGYT

j_call: TRBJ2-7
v_call: TRBV5-1
cdr3_aa: ASSSSSGGIEQY

j_call: TRBJ2-2
v_call: TRBV9
cdr3_aa: ASSATLALTGELF

j_call: TRBJ1-2
v_call: TRBV30
cdr3_aa: AWGDSSYGYT